The next 26 T cell receptor beta chains were all read from a single sample in a study of blood T cells in healthy people across ages. Primed by a sample-barcoded 5' primer and a J-beta primer mix, a second PCR proceeded for 7 to 11 cycles. Each CDR3 protein is one row after TCRdb ran MiXCR on the 5' RACE reads. The sample consists of more than 750,000 distinct CDR3 sequences, almost 30% of them appearing once. These data were also filed under a second study, of T cells of mothers and their children.

Sequenced material: blood. The source is a woman in her thirties or forties in good health.

This clonotype was found many times. The rearrangement uses TRBV4-3 and TRBJ2-7, with 7 bases aligning to TRBD1. Germline V CDR1 and CDR2: LGHNA, YSLEER. The CDR3 is 15 residues long. The junction had 2 bases not matched to a gene; V was cut back by 0 bases and J by 0 bases. DNA for the CDR3: TGCGCCAGCAGCCAAGACAGGGGGAGCTCCTACGAGCAGTACTTC. It codes for CASSQDRGSSYEQYF.

This clonotype has just a few counts. The chain joins TRBV14 to TRBJ2-7; tentatively, D is TRBD1 (5 bases). Between the trimmed V and J ends, which lost 1 base and 6 bases, there was a span of 10 bases. CDR3 length equals 13 residues. Germline V gene lookup returns CDR1 SGHDN and CDR2 FVKESK. The CDR3 sequence: CASSQGGRVEQYF. CDR3 sequence (DNA): TGTGCCAGCAGCCAAGGCGGCAGGGTCGAGCAGTACTTC.

This sequence joins TRBV4-1 and TRBJ1-2; tentatively, D is TRBD1 (5 bases). The CDR3 has 14 amino acids. The ends were cut back, 7 bases at V and 7 bases at J, with 19 bases in the middle. From germline, CDR1 is MGHRA and CDR2 YSYEKL. CDR3 residues: CASIPFEGLGGYTF. For the CDR3, the DNA is TGCGCCAGCATCCCCTTTGAGGGACTTGGTGGCTACACCTTC.

In regard to this clonotype: This may be a read error: a much more frequent sequence differs by one nucleotide. The chain joins TRBV7-2 to TRBJ2-4, with 8 bases identical to TRBD2. The CDR3 runs 15 residues. With V trimmed by 4 bases and J by 13 bases, 15 bases remained unmatched. The germline CDR1 and CDR2 sequences are SGHTA and FQGNSA. The CDR3, as DNA: TGTGCCAGCAGCTCCGACCGGGGGGGGCACAATGAGCAGTACTTC. This codes for CASSSDRGGHNEQYF.

The table lists this clonotype with a few counts. The V gene is TRBV27, the J gene TRBJ2-7; 8 positions agree with TRBD1. Germline V gene lookup returns CDR1 MNHEY and CDR2 SMNVEV (reference sequence). After removal of 6 bases from V and 6 bases from J, the junction contained 10 bases not matched to a gene. The CDR3 is made up of 14 amino acids. CDR3 coding DNA: TGTGCCAGCAGGGAACAGGGGGACGCCCGCGAGCAGTACTTC. Encoded protein: CASREQGDAREQYF.

The J gene is TRBJ2-1, the V gene TRBV2; D might be TRBD2 (6 bases). The V end lost 6 bases, the J end lost 13 bases, and 19 bases lay between the germline ends. From germline, CDR1 is SNHLY and CDR2 FYNNEI. This CDR3 spans 13 amino acids. The CDR3 sequence is CASRVGLGDPQFF. CDR3 DNA sequence: TGTGCCAGCAGAGTGGGACTCGGGGACCCTCAGTTCTTC.

This clonotype was observed a few times. The rearrangement joins TRBV6-5 to TRBJ1-4; D gene uncertain. Trimming pared 10 bases from V and 8 bases from J, leaving 17 bases between. Germline assignment: CDR1 MNHEY and CDR2 SVGAGI. The CDR3 is 13 residues long. The CDR3: CATRLGSNEKLFF. CDR3 nucleotides: TGTGCCACGAGATTGGGGTCAAACGAAAAACTGTTTTTT.

V gene TRBV5-1 combines with J gene TRBJ1-1, with 9 nucleotides matching TRBD1. Germline CDR1 and CDR2: SGHRS and YFSETQ. CDR3 length: 18 residues. The trim removed 5 bases at V and 4 bases at J, leaving 18 bases unmatched. CDR3 sequence (DNA): TGCGCCAGCAGTTTCGATTCCACGGACAGGGGATTTGGCACTGAAGCTTTCTTT. Its protein is CASSFDSTDRGFGTEAFF.

This clonotype showed up many times. CDR3 residues: CASSVGHSRLGTEAFF. The CDR3 DNA sequence: TGTGCCAGCAGCGTAGGCCACAGCCGGCTCGGGACTGAAGCTTTCTTT. The J gene is TRBJ1-1, the V gene TRBV9; D call uncertain. Trimming stripped 0 bases from V and 5 bases from J, with 17 bases between. CDR1 is SGDLS, CDR2 YYNGEE, per germline. The CDR3 is 16 residues long.

This clonotype occurred many times. The V and J genes are TRBV5-5 and TRBJ1-1, with D uncertain. This CDR3 spans 18 amino acids. V lost 2 bases to trimming and J lost 2 bases, with 22 bases between them. Germline V gene sequence: CDR1 SGHKS, CDR2 YYEKEE (reference sequence). This chain's CDR3 is CASSLVASGRVLNTEAFF. The CDR3 DNA reads TGTGCCAGCAGCTTAGTTGCTTCGGGGAGGGTTCTCAACACTGAAGCTTTCTTT.

In this sample, this clonotype turned up a few times. The chain combines TRBV7-2 with TRBJ2-3; TRBD1 is a possible D gene (6 bases). Deletions cut 2 bases from V and 2 bases from J, with 11 bases between. Germline V lookup: CDR1 SGHTA, CDR2 FQGNSA. This CDR3 is built from 15 residues. The CDR3 loop reads CASSLMGHDTDTQYF. The CDR3 DNA is TGTGCCAGCAGCTTAATGGGACACGACACAGATACGCAGTATTTT.

The chain employs TRBV7-9 and TRBJ1-2, with D perhaps TRBD1 (5 bases). Germline V gene data show CDR1 as SEHNR and CDR2 as FQNEAQ (reference sequence). The CDR3 is 14 residues long. Trimming took 7 bases from V and 6 from J, leaving 18 bases between them. The CDR3: CASTMRAGRHGYTF. CDR3 bases: TGTGCCAGCACCATGAGGGCAGGGAGGCATGGCTACACCTTC.

The sample holds a few counts of this clonotype. V usage is TRBV5-1 and J usage is TRBJ2-7; 13 positions match TRBD2. Looked up from germline, CDR1 is SGHRS and CDR2 is YFSETQ. The CDR3 is 14 amino acids. Trimming removed 5 bases from V and 4 bases from J; junction bases left unmatched: 3. This CDR3 reads CASRTSGGRYEQYF. In DNA form, the CDR3 reads TGCGCCAGCAGGACTAGCGGGGGGAGATACGAGCAGTACTTC.

The chain carries TRBV11-2 and TRBJ1-1; a weak D match, TRBD1 (6 bases). The CDR3 contains 13 residues. The germline CDR1 and CDR2 sequences are SGHAT and FQNNGV. Between the trimmed V and J ends, which lost 5 bases and 8 bases, there was a span of 15 bases. The CDR3 loop is CASSQNRDGEAFF. For the CDR3, the DNA is TGTGCCAGCAGCCAAAACAGGGATGGGGAAGCTTTCTTT. Based on the CDR3 plus reference TRBV11-2 and TRBJ1-1, the full variable domain is EAGVAQSPRYKIIEKRQSVAFWCNPISGHATLYWYQQILGQGPKLLIQFQNNGVVDDSQLPKDRFSAERLKGVDSTLKIQPAKLEDSAVYLCASSQNRDGEAFFGQGTRLTVV.

The rearrangement joins TRBV7-2 to TRBJ1-5, with 8 bases aligning to TRBD1. CDR3 length equals 15 residues. V trimming: 5 bases; J trimming: 2 bases; junction bases outside the gene matches: 5. Germline assignment: CDR1 SGHTA and CDR2 FQGNSA. The CDR3 protein is CASSGQGGGNQPQHF. Written as DNA, the CDR3 is TGTGCCAGCAGCGGACAGGGCGGCGGCAATCAGCCCCAGCATTTT.

Turning to this clonotype: No conserved phenylalanine or tryptophan ends this CDR3, so it is likely a read error. This chain joins TRBV13 and TRBJ2-4, with D possibly called TRBD1 or TRBD2 (6 bases each). The germline V and J ends were trimmed by 5 bases and 7 bases, with 15 bases remaining between them. CDR3 length: 14 amino acids. Germline lookup yields CDR1 PRHDT and CDR2 FYEKMQ (reference sequence). This chain's CDR3 is CASSASWGANIQYL. CDR3 nucleotide sequence: TGTGCCAGCAGCGCCAGTTGGGGGGCGAACATTCAGTACCTC.

The chain joins TRBV6-4 to TRBJ2-1; 7 nucleotides agree with TRBD1. The CDR3 runs 15 residues. Germline assignment: CDR1 MRHNA and CDR2 SNTAGT. J gave up 5 bases and V 6 bases, and 10 bases lay outside the gene matches. The CDR3 loop reads CASRTPGGLHNEQFF. Written as DNA, the CDR3 is TGTGCCAGCAGAACGCCAGGGGGTCTCCACAATGAGCAGTTCTTC.

This clonotype was found a few times. A read error may produce the germline difference seen at one junction end. The J gene is TRBJ1-6, the V gene TRBV7-2; 7 nucleotides match TRBD1. Per germline, CDR1 SGHTA and CDR2 FQGNSA. The CDR3 sequence is 18 residues long. CDR3 sequence: CASSYLSSGTVINSPHHF. CDR3 DNA: TGTGCCAGCAGCTATCTTTCCTCCGGGACAGTAATTAATTCACCCCACCACTTT. Complete variable domain (other parts from reference TRBV7-2 and TRBJ1-6): GAGVSQSPSNKVTEKGKDVELRCDPISGHTALYWYRQSLGQGLEFLIYFQGNSAPDKSGLPSDRFSAERTGGSVSTLTIQRTQQEDSAVYLCASSYLSSGTVINSPHHFGNGTRLTVT.

Comment on this clonotype: This sequence may be a read error, since a much larger clone differs from it by one base. The chain combines TRBV7-2 with TRBJ2-4; D tentatively fits TRBD1 or TRBD2 (6 bases each). CDR3 size: 16 residues. Trimming removed 0 bases at V and 13 bases at J, with 22 bases between. The V gene's germline CDR1 is SGHTA and CDR2 FQGNSA. The CDR3 DNA reads TGTGCCAGCAGCTTAGCGGGGGGCATACGCTTAGGTGAGCAGTACTTC. It yields the protein CASSLAGGIRLGEQYF.

This clonotype showed up many times. The chain recombines TRBV18 with TRBJ2-5, with TRBD2 matching 11 bases. The V and J ends lost 8 bases and 2 bases, in that order; junction bases with no gene match: 7. The CDR3 is 15 amino acids. The germline gives CDR1 KGHSH, CDR2 LQKENI. The CDR3 loop is CASQRTSGLQETQYF. The CDR3 region has the DNA TGTGCCAGCCAACGGACTAGCGGGTTGCAAGAGACCCAGTACTTC. The whole variable domain, filled in from reference TRBV18 and TRBJ2-5, reads NAGVMQNPRHLVRRRGQEARLRCSPMKGHSHVYWYRQLPEEGLKFMVYLQKENIIDESGMPKERFSAEFPKEGPSILRIQQVVRGDSAAYFCASQRTSGLQETQYFGPGTRLLVL.

The sample holds a few counts of this clonotype. The chain carries TRBV4-3 and TRBJ1-3; D is unresolved. This CDR3 spans 17 amino acids. Germline-derived CDR1 and CDR2 are LGHNA and YSLEER. Deletions cut 1 base from V and 0 bases from J, with 13 bases between. CDR3 in DNA: TGCGCCAGCAGCCAAGGGACGGCAAGGAGCTCTGGAAACACCATATATTTT. As protein: CASSQGTARSSGNTIYF.

This clonotype showed up many times. The chain is built from TRBV28 and TRBJ1-2, with a possible D match to TRBD1 (5 bases). There are 14 residues in the CDR3. Per the germline V gene, CDR1 is MDHEN and CDR2 is SYDVKM. The CDR3 loop reads CGVKRGEPYYGYTF. CDR3 in DNA: TGTGGGGTAAAGCGAGGGGAGCCTTACTATGGCTACACCTTC.

The V call is TRBV7-2, the J call TRBJ2-3; D might be TRBD1 (6 bases). The ends were cut back, 3 bases at V and 1 base at J, with 17 bases in the middle. This CDR3 is 17 amino acids long. CDR1 is SGHTA, CDR2 FQGNSA, per germline. The CDR3 here is CASSFSQANRGTDTQYF. The DNA of the CDR3 is TGTGCCAGCAGCTTCTCCCAGGCTAACAGGGGCACAGATACGCAGTATTTT. Supplemented by reference TRBV7-2 and TRBJ2-3, the full variable domain reads GAGVSQSPSNKVTEKGKDVELRCDPISGHTALYWYRQSLGQGLEFLIYFQGNSAPDKSGLPSDRFSAERTGGSVSTLTIQRTQQEDSAVYLCASSFSQANRGTDTQYFGPGTRLTVL.

The table lists this clonotype with many counts. V is TRBV20-1 and J is TRBJ1-2; TRBD1 might be the D (6 bases). Germline values: CDR1 DFQATT, CDR2 SNEGSKA (reference sequence). Trimming pared 6 bases from V and 7 bases from J, leaving 18 bases between. This CDR3 spans 13 amino acids. CDR3: CSASDRSALGYTF. The CDR3 region has the DNA TGCAGTGCCAGTGACAGGTCGGCGCTTGGCTACACCTTC.

The table lists this clonotype with a few counts. This chain joins TRBV7-9 and TRBJ1-5; D ambiguous. The length of the CDR3 is 14 residues. Germline loops: CDR1 SEHNR, CDR2 FQNEAQ (reference sequence). The V gene lost 5 bases and the J gene lost 6 bases, with 14 bases spanning the gap. The CDR3 DNA reads as TGTGCCAGCAGCATAAATCGAGGGAGTCAGCCCCAGCATTTT. It yields the protein CASSINRGSQPQHF.

This clonotype was found many times. A much larger clone differs from this one at a single base, so this may be a read error. CDR3 protein: CASSGSLGDEQYF. CDR3 nucleotide sequence: TGTGCCAGCAGTGGGTCTCTTGGGGATGAGCAGTACTTC. The V and J genes are TRBV6-5 and TRBJ2-7, with D uncertain. The CDR3 covers 13 residues. Germline-derived CDR1 and CDR2 are MNHEY and SVGAGI. V lost 5 bases and J lost 7, with 15 bases in between.